This is a list of T cell receptor beta chains from one sample in a study of cytomegalovirus exposure and HLA in healthy donors. Libraries were prepared by immunoSEQ multiplex PCR; TCRdb keeps only in-frame clonotypes and omits some of them. Here the sample spans more than 95,000 clones, 64% being singletons. The specimen sequenced was PBMCs. All receptors come from a man in his sixties in good health and CMV-seronegative. Each CDR3 is given with its conserved first and last residue.

v_call cdr3_length cdr3_aa
TRBV29-1 12 CSVGQGAETQYF
TRBV7-7 14 CASSWDRGVYEQYF
TRBV18 15 CASSGRVGVNQPQHF
TRBV7-6 18 CASSLESPGAIANYGYTF
TRBV5-1 15 CASSLQGQGSTEAFF
TRBV7-9 13 CASGPLANQPQHF
TRBV5-1 17 CASSSKFGTGPPNEQYF
TRBV29-1 14 CSVSQGIVAGELFF
TRBV18 12 CASSPRTGELFF
TRBV6-6 14 CASRRGLSANTIYF
TRBV2 13 CASQGRYTGELFF
TRBV7-3 14 CASSLTGGDTEAFF
TRBV28 16 CASRTRLQSSYNEQFF
TRBV5-4 16 CASSLPGQAFKETQYF
TRBV5-8 17 CASSPPTGTDAGNTIYF
TRBV5-1 15 CASSLVAGVTAEAFF
TRBV4-1 18 CASSSPGLAGPNTDTQYF
TRBV14 13 CASSQITGETQYF
TRBV2 13 CASGLPRTGELFF
TRBV27 16 CASSPPGGAYLYGYTF
TRBV6-6 14 CASSLEIWNTEAFF
TRBV9 16 CASSVASGGAADTQYF
TRBV11-1 15 CASPQTSEMNTEAFF
TRBV6-4 15 CASSSGTGDINEQFF
TRBV19 13 CASSRDRNQPQHF
TRBV5-1 16 CASSLDPGQTSPEQYF
TRBV28 14 CASGLGQGWSEQYF
TRBV7-9 14 CASSKDIVNQPQHF
TRBV7-9 14 CASSLGQGTDTQYF
TRBV10-3 15 CAISESDRDNQPQHF
TRBV18 16 CASSPPGTTLNTEAFF
TRBV6-4 14 CASSTEDSPGELFF
TRBV9 15 CASNDRTGNTGELFF
TRBV14 14 CASSQVQGSYGYTF
TRBV2 23 CASSSPDRVWASGTGWSYNEQFF
TRBV2 14 CASSDGPSSAEQYF
TRBV30 11 CAWSAPGGYTF
TRBV5-4 14 CASSPDRASDTQYF
TRBV6-6 14 CASTTDRRNEKLFF
TRBV10-3 13 CAIRSGTSNEQYF
TRBV6-5 13 CASSERGRQPQHF
TRBV5-1 14 CASSGGTQLGEQYF
TRBV19 12 CASRGPSYEQYF
TRBV5-5 13 CASSEQPNYGYTF
TRBV5-1 17 CASSLRRGGSDDSPLHF
TRBV12-5 14 CASGLVYSGGEQFF